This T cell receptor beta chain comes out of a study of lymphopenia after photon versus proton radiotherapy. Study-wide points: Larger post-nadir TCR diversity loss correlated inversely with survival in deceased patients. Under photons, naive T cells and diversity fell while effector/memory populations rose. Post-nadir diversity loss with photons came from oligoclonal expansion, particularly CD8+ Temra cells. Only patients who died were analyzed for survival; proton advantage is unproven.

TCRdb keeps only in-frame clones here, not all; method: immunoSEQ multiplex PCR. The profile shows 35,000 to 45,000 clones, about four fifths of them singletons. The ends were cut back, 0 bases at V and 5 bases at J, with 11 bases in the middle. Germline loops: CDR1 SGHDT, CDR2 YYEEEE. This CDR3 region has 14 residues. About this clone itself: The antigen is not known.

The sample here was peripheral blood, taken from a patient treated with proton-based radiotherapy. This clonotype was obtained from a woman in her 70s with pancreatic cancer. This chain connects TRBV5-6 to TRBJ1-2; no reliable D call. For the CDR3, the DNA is TGTGCCAGCAGCTTGGCCGGCGTCCGGTATGGCTACACCTTC. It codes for CASSLAGVRYGYTF.